This TCR beta chain originates from a study of CD8 T cells in ankylosing spondylitis. Overall study findings and caveats: Significantly higher representation of disease-linked clones was reported for matched ankylosing spondylitis synovial fluid. Previously reported in reactive arthritis synovial fluid and blood were some of the motif variants. CD8+ disease-linked clones were present at relatively low frequencies in blood. Characteristic of ankylosing spondylitis blood, it appeared, was a TCR beta motif comprising eight highly homologous variants.

TCRdb used MiXCR to reprocess the 5' RACE reads, holding one entry per CDR3 protein. The top ten clones hold less than 20% of a sample with about 390,000 distinct CDR3 sequences, about 20% of them seen once. This clonotype was seen a few times. Its antigen is unidentified. The length of the CDR3 is 15 residues. CDR1 and CDR2 (germline): LGHDT, YNNKEL (reference sequence). The V end was cut by 2 bases, the J end by 5 bases, with 13 bases between. The sequence was obtained from a male donor with ankylosing spondylitis. Sequencing was carried out using blood, either unsorted or a sorted T cell fraction (not recorded which). The chain recombines TRBV3-1 with TRBJ2-1; D perhaps matches TRBD1 (6 bases). The CDR3 reads CASSQWDKINNEQFF. CDR3 coding DNA: TGTGCCAGCAGCCAATGGGACAAGATAAACAATGAGCAGTTCTTC.